This TCR beta chain was sequenced in a study of immune heterogeneity within non-small cell lung tumors. Study-level findings and limits: Local T-cell clonality correlated moderately but significantly with local tumor mutational burden (R roughly 0.33). Identical dominant CDR3 beta clonotypes recurred among a patient's tumor sites, alongside site-unique high-frequency clones. The repertoire of each individual patient held high-frequency T-cell receptor beta clonotypes that were largely distinct from those of other patients.

Multiplex PCR amplified the TCR beta CDR3 region. Its first round ran for nine to eleven cycles with 32 V and 13 J primers. TCRdb called the multiplex PCR reads again in MiXCR, with one record for every CDR3 protein. The table has roughly 13,000 distinct CDR3 sequences, roughly 22% seen once. The authors used about 610 ng of bulk tumor genomic DNA per sample as template. Every primary tumor yielded several biopsies, spaced far apart, that were taken during surgery. Before undergoing curative surgery, patients had newly diagnosed non-small cell lung cancer that was untreated. Patients newly diagnosed with non-small cell lung cancer and having curative-intent surgery served as donors. The V gene lost 5 bases and the J gene lost 1 base, with 8 bases spanning the gap. The germline V gene encodes CDR1 PRHDT and CDR2 FYEKMQ (reference sequence). The CDR3 contains 13 residues. About this clonotype: What it recognizes is unknown.

This clonotype was sampled from a man aged 55 to 69 with non-small cell lung cancer. Sequenced sample: lung tumor tissue. The V and J genes are TRBV13 and TRBJ2-5; D ambiguous. The DNA for the CDR3 is TGTGCCAGCAGCGCCCGGGTCCAAGAGACCCAGTACTTC. The encoded protein is CASSARVQETQYF.